These T cell receptor beta chains were read from a single sample in a study of cytomegalovirus exposure and HLA in healthy donors. Assay: immunoSEQ multiplex PCR; the TCRdb copy retains only in-frame clones and omits some. Of over 95,000 clones listed, about 80% were seen once; the top ten hold 12%. The specimen was PBMCs. Source of these receptors: a middle-aged woman in good health and CMV-seropositive. Both conserved end residues are part of each CDR3. D genes are given only for firm matches. Clone size is shown for a subset of rows, as once, few, many or a class of expanded clone.

J,D,size,V,CDR3,DNA
TRBJ2-5,.,.,TRBV10-3,CAISGAGNRETQYF,TGTGCCATCAGTGGGGCAGGGAATCGGGAGACCCAGTACTTC
TRBJ1-6,.,.,TRBV19,CASSIDRRSSYNSPLHF,TGTGCCAGTAGTATCGACAGGCGGAGCTCCTATAATTCACCCCTCCACTTT
TRBJ1-2,TRBD1,.,TRBV5-4,CASSPGTGDYGYTF,TGTGCCAGCAGCCCCGGGACAGGGGACTATGGCTACACCTTC
TRBJ1-1,.,.,TRBV5-1,CASSPSGVNTEAFF,TGCGCCAGCAGCCCCTCAGGGGTGAACACTGAAGCTTTCTTT
TRBJ2-7,.,.,TRBV27,CASSPTTPSYEQYF,TGTGCCAGCAGTCCTACGACACCTTCCTACGAGCAGTACTTC
TRBJ1-4,.,.,TRBV19,CASRTGSTNEKLFF,TGTGCCAGTCGGACTGGGTCAACTAATGAAAAACTGTTTTTT
TRBJ1-2,.,.,TRBV29-1,CSVGPQGGDGYTF,TGCAGCGTTGGCCCACAGGGAGGGGATGGCTACACCTTC
TRBJ1-3,.,.,TRBV30,CAWVSGVSSGNTIYF,TGTGCCTGGGTTTCGGGGGTATCCTCTGGAAACACCATATATTTT
TRBJ1-1,.,.,TRBV29-1,CSVANPRGGVNTEAFF,TGCAGCGTGGCAAATCCCAGGGGTGGGGTGAACACTGAAGCTTTCTTT
TRBJ2-3,.,.,TRBV27,CASSAGPGMDADTQYF,TGTGCCAGCAGTGCCGGCCCCGGGATGGATGCAGATACGCAGTATTTT
TRBJ2-5,.,few,TRBV6-5,CASRRLRETQYF,TGTGCCAGCAGGCGGCTGAGGGAGACCCAGTACTTC
TRBJ2-5,.,.,TRBV7-2,CASSHQSSLETQYF,TGTGCCAGCAGCCACCAGTCTTCCCTGGAGACCCAGTACTTC
TRBJ2-7,.,.,TRBV4-2,CASSQDSGYLYEQYF,TGTGCCAGCAGCCAAGATTCCGGGTACCTCTACGAGCAGTACTTC
TRBJ2-3,TRBD1,.,TRBV10-3,CAISDHRGRGTDTQYF,TGTGCCATCAGTGACCACAGGGGCCGGGGCACAGATACGCAGTATTTT
TRBJ1-5,.,few,TRBV19,CASSLTSGTQHF,TGTGCCAGTAGTCTCACCTCGGGAACCCAGCATTTT
TRBJ1-2,.,.,TRBV30,CAWTARYGYTF,TGTGCCTGGACAGCGCGCTATGGCTACACCTTC
TRBJ2-3,.,.,TRBV19,CASSIRDTQYF,TGTGCCAGTAGTATACGAGATACGCAGTATTTT
TRBJ1-3,.,.,TRBV7-2,CASSLSYSGNTIYF,TGTGCCAGCAGCTTAAGCTACTCTGGAAACACCATATATTTT
TRBJ1-1,.,.,TRBV7-9,CSSTTGTTEAFF,TGTTCCAGTACTACAGGGACCACTGAAGCTTTCTTT
TRBJ1-5,.,.,TRBV12-5,CASGLQGNQPQHF,TGTGCTAGTGGTTTGCAGGGGAATCAGCCCCAGCATTTT
TRBJ1-2,.,.,TRBV5-1,CASSLTSNYGYTF,TGCGCCAGCAGCTTGACGAGTAACTATGGCTACACCTTC
TRBJ2-2,TRBD2,few,TRBV5-1,CASSLSGGAGTGELFF,TGCGCCAGCAGCTTGAGCGGGGGCGCGGGCACCGGGGAGCTGTTTTTT
TRBJ1-2,TRBD1,.,TRBV5-8,CASSLRQGVGYGYTF,TGTGCCAGCAGCTTGCGACAGGGGGTGGGGTATGGCTACACCTTC
TRBJ1-4,.,few,TRBV13,CASSLINREWVFF,TGTGCCAGCAGCTTAATCAACCGGGAGTGGGTGTTTTTT
TRBJ1-5,.,.,TRBV6-5,CASSELDSNQPQHF,TGTGCCAGCAGCGAACTCGATAGCAATCAGCCCCAGCATTTT
TRBJ2-3,.,.,TRBV11-2,CASSLSLDTQYF,TGTGCCAGCAGCTTAAGCCTAGATACGCAGTATTTT
TRBJ1-4,.,.,TRBV27,CASSPKGGGARSNEKLFF,TGTGCCAGCAGTCCCAAAGGAGGAGGGGCGAGGTCTAATGAAAAACTGTTTTTT
TRBJ1-1,TRBD1,.,TRBV19,CASSRRQGSNTEAFF,TGTGCCAGTAGTAGGCGACAGGGGTCTAACACTGAAGCTTTCTTT
TRBJ1-3,.,.,TRBV7-2,CASSLSSMWSSGNTIYF,TGTGCCAGCAGCTTAAGTTCGATGTGGAGCTCTGGAAACACCATATATTTT
TRBJ2-7,.,.,TRBV6-1,CATNRYTGGAYEQYF,TGTGCCACCAACCGTTATACGGGCGGGGCCTACGAGCAGTACTTC
TRBJ1-1,TRBD1,.,TRBV2,CASSPSRGTEAFF,TGTGCCAGCAGTCCGTCCAGGGGGACTGAAGCTTTCTTT
TRBJ2-5,TRBD2,few,TRBV4-1,CASTPTSGGGVQETQYF,TGCGCCAGCACCCCGACTAGCGGGGGGGGAGTACAAGAGACCCAGTACTTC
TRBJ1-1,.,.,TRBV6-5,CASSYSGGKGTEAFF,TGTGCCAGCAGTTACTCGGGGGGAAAAGGCACTGAAGCTTTCTTT
TRBJ1-3,.,.,TRBV30,CAWTRDFSGNTIYF,TGTGCCTGGACAAGGGACTTCTCTGGAAACACCATATATTTT
TRBJ1-1,TRBD1,few,TRBV6-6,CASSSGQTNTEAFF,TGTGCCAGCAGTTCGGGACAGACGAACACTGAAGCTTTCTTT
TRBJ1-6,.,.,TRBV18,CASSAQSRQDNSPLHF,TGTGCCAGCTCAGCTCAATCAAGACAGGATAATTCACCCCTCCACTTT
TRBJ1-2,TRBD1,.,TRBV7-9,CASSLGDSSYGYTF,TGTGCCAGCAGCTTAGGGGACAGCTCCTATGGCTACACCTTC
TRBJ2-5,TRBD1,.,TRBV5-1,CASSGTVKETQYF,TGCGCCAGCAGCGGGACAGTAAAAGAGACCCAGTACTTC
TRBJ1-2,TRBD1,.,TRBV12-5,CASGLGGTGRSGYTF,TGTGCTAGTGGTTTGGGGGGGACAGGGAGAAGTGGCTACACCTTC
TRBJ1-5,TRBD1,.,TRBV7-2,CASSLDGTGGQPQHF,TGTGCCAGCAGCTTAGACGGGACAGGTGGTCAGCCCCAGCATTTT
TRBJ2-1,TRBD2,.,TRBV10-3,CAITGGTSGYNEQFF,TGTGCCATCACTGGAGGGACTAGCGGGTACAATGAGCAGTTCTTC
TRBJ2-7,.,.,TRBV25-1,CASRYTYEQYF,TGTGCCAGCAGATACACCTACGAGCAGTACTTC
TRBJ2-1,TRBD2,.,TRBV9,CASSARGGDNEQFF,TGTGCCAGCAGCGCGAGGGGAGGGGACAATGAGCAGTTCTTC
TRBJ1-2,.,.,TRBV6-6,CASSPTTIYGYTF,TGTGCCAGCAGCCCGACAACGATCTATGGCTACACCTTC
TRBJ1-4,.,few,TRBV6-5,CASAQGRGEKLFF,TGTGCCAGCGCGCAGGGAAGGGGTGAAAAACTGTTTTTT
TRBJ2-7,.,.,TRBV30,CAPTPFGEQYF,TGTGCTCCTACTCCCTTCGGGGAGCAGTACTTC
TRBJ2-1,TRBD2,.,TRBV7-8,CASSRSLAGVGEQFF,TGTGCCAGCAGCCGCAGCCTAGCGGGGGTAGGTGAGCAGTTCTTC
TRBJ2-2,TRBD1,.,TRBV5-1,CASRWTGGRTGELFF,TGCGCCAGCAGATGGACAGGGGGCAGAACCGGGGAGCTGTTTTTT
TRBJ2-7,TRBD1,.,TRBV5-1,CASSLRAPSGTAVYEQYF,TGCGCCAGCAGCTTGAGGGCGCCTTCCGGGACAGCGGTCTACGAGCAGTACTTC